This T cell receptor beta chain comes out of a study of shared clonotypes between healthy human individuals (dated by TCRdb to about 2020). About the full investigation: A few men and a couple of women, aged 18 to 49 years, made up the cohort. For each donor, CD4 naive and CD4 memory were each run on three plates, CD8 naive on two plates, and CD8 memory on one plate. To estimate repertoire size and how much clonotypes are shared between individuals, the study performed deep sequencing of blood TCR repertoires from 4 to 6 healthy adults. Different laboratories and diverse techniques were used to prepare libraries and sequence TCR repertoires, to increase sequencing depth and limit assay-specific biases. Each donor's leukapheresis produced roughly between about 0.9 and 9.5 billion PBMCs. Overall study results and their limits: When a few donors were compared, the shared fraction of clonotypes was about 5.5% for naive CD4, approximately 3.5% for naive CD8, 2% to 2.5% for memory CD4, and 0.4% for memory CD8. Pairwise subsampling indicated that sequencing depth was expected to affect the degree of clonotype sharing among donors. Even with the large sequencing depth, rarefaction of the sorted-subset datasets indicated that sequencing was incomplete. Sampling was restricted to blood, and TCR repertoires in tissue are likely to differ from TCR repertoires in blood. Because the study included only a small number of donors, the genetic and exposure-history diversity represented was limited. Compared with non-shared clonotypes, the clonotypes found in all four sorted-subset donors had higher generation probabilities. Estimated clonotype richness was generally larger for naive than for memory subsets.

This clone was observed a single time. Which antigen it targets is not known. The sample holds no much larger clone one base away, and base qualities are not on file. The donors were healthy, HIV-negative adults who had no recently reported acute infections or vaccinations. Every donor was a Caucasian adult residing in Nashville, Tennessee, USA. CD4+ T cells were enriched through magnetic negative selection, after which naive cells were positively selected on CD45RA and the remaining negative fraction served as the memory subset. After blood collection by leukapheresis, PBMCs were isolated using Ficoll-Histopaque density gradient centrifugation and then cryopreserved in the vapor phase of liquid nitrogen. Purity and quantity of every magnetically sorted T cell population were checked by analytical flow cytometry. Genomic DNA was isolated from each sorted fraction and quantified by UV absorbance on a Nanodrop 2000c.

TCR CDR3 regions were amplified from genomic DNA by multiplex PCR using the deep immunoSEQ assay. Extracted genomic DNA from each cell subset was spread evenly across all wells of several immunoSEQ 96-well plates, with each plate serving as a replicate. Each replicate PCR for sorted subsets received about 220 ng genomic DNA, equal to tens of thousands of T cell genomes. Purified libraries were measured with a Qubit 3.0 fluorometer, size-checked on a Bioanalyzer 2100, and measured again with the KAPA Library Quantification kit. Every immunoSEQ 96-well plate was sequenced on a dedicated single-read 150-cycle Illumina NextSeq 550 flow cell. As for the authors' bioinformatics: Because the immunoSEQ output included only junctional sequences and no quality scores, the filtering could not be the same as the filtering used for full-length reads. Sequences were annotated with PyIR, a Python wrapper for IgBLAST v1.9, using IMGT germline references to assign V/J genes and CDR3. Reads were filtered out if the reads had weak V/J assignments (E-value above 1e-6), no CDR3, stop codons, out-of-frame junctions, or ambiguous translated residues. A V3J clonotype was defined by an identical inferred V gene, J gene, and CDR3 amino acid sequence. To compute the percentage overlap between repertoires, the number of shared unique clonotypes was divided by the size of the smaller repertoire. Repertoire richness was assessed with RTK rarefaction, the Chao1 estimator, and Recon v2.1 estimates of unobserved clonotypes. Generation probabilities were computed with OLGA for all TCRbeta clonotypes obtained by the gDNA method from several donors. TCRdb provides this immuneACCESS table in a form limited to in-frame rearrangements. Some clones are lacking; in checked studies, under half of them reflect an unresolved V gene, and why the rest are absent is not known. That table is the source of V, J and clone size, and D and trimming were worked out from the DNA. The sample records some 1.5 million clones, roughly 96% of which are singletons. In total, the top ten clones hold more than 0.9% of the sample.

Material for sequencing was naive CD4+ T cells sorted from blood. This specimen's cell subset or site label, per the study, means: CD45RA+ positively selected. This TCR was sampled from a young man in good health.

In nucleotide form, the sequence is TGCGCCAGCAGCCCGGAGGGGGGGGCGTATGACAATGAGCAGTTCTTC. It encodes CASSPEGGAYDNEQFF. This sequence uses TRBV5-1 and TRBJ2-1; tentative D gene TRBD2, with 7 bases matching. The CDR3 measures 16 amino acids from cysteine to phenylalanine. Kept here is only the CDR3 DNA, which spans 48 bases and is read in frame from base 1. CDR1 and CDR2 are read off the germline V gene as SGHRS and YFSETQ. Cut back by 4 bases and 5 bases, the V and J ends lie 19 bases apart.